This T cell receptor beta chain was observed in a study of T cell repertoires in ileal Crohn's disease. Study-wide context: Median disease duration was about 7.9 years; about 37% smoked at surgery. Each sample's TCRB immunosequencing used around 500 nanograms of biopsy DNA. General study points: Every patient over 26.8% clonality showed endoscopic recurrence.

Profiling relied on immunoSEQ multiplex PCR, and the TCRdb table lists in-frame clones only, not all of them. This table holds several thousand clones, around 69% found once. Time point indicated: proximal margin of the surgical specimen (macroscopically non-inflamed). A single count supports this clone. Its antigen is not identified. The sequence derives from an adult with Crohn's disease. Material for sequencing was ileal tissue.

The CDR3 reads CASSPDLYTQYF. The CDR3 DNA is TGTGCCAGTAGTCCAGACCTTTATACGCAGTATTTT. The V gene is TRBV19, the J gene TRBJ2-3; the D is unclear. The CDR3 has 12 amino acids. The germline gives CDR1 LNHDA, CDR2 SQIVND (reference sequence). Trimming shortened V by 5 bases and J by 7 bases, and 10 bases separated the two germline ends.